This T cell receptor beta chain was documented in a study of vaccination effects on CD4 cells after COVID-19. Study overall: Ahead of sequencing, the ViraFEST assay grew antigen-specific CD4+ T cells using viral peptide pools. Study findings and constraints: Common cold coronaviruses were cross-recognized by only 1 of 255 vaccine-induced clones in healthy vaccinees.

Sequenced by immunoSEQ multiplex PCR; TCRdb stores in-frame clones only, minus some. The sample contains 43,000 or so clones, around 70% of which appear only once. The germline V gene has CDR1 SEHNR and CDR2 FQNEAQ (reference sequence). The CDR3 runs to 15 residues. Trimming removed 1 base from V and 0 bases from J, with 8 bases in between. To note about this clone: The antigen is not known.

Investigators separated out CD4+ T cells once around 10 days of culture had passed. Participants got two doses of BNT162b2 or mRNA-1273 vaccine. Sample: CD4+ T cells from PBMCs cultured without peptide, taken after COVID-19 vaccination. This TCR came from a human donor who received a COVID-19 vaccine. This chain connects TRBV7-9 to TRBJ2-3; D remains unclear. For the CDR3, the DNA is TGTGCCAGCAGCTTAGGAACAGCTAGCACAGATACGCAGTATTTT. It translates to CASSLGTASTDTQYF.